These 29 T cell receptor beta chains came from one sample sequenced in a study of T cell responses to AZD1222 COVID-19 vaccine. Using immunoSEQ multiplex PCR, the repertoire was profiled, and TCRdb retains in-frame clones only, with some absent. This table has about 110,000 clones, about 90% appearing once. Specimen: peripheral blood, collected on day 0 of AZD1222 vaccination. The receptors were gathered from an adult in good health.

V usage is TRBV5-1 and J usage is TRBJ1-3, with D unresolved. Germline CDR1 reads SGHRS; CDR2 reads YFSETQ. The V end lost 4 bases, the J end lost 0 bases, and 14 bases lay between the germline ends. The CDR3 runs 16 residues. CDR3 bases: TGCGCCAGCAGCCTGGCCGGGTCCCTCTCTGGAAACACCATATATTTT. Its translation is CASSLAGSLSGNTIYF. Full variable domain (remainder filled in from reference TRBV5-1 and TRBJ1-3): KAGVTQTPRYLIKTRGQQVTLSCSPISGHRSVSWYQQTPGQGLQFLFEYFSETQRNKGNFPGRFSGRQFSNSRSEMNVSTLELGDSALYLCASSLAGSLSGNTIYFGEGSWLTVV.

The chain joins TRBV2 to TRBJ1-3; D gene unclear. The CDR3 has 12 residues. The V end lost 3 bases, the J end lost 4 bases, and 4 bases lay between the germline ends. Germline lookup yields CDR1 SNHLY and CDR2 FYNNEI. The CDR3 here is CASSEAGNTIYF. CDR3 sequence (DNA): TGTGCCAGCAGTGAGGCCGGAAACACCATATATTTT.

This chain connects TRBV5-1 to TRBJ2-1; 10 positions agree with TRBD2. CDR3 length: 16 residues. J gave up 2 bases and V 4 bases, and 6 bases lay outside the gene matches. In germline, CDR1 is SGHRS, CDR2 YFSETQ. CDR3 protein: CASSPQAGGTYNEQFF. The CDR3 bases are TGCGCCAGCAGCCCCCAAGCGGGAGGGACCTACAATGAGCAGTTCTTC.

J is TRBJ1-1 and V is TRBV6-5; the D is unclear. Germline V gene lookup returns CDR1 MNHEY and CDR2 SVGAGI. The V and J ends lost 5 bases and 2 bases respectively, with 9 bases between them. This CDR3 is 13 amino acids long. DNA of the CDR3: TGTGCCAGCAGTACCGTCCGAAACACTGAAGCTTTCTTT. It yields the protein CASSTVRNTEAFF.

The J gene is TRBJ2-2, the V gene TRBV3-1 (or the pseudogene TRBV3-2); 9 nucleotides match TRBD1. The CDR3 is 16 amino acids. V gave up 4 bases and J gave up 3 bases; unmatched junction bases: 6. The germline V gene encodes CDR1 LGHDT and CDR2 YNNKEL (reference sequence). As DNA, the CDR3 is TGTGCCAGCAGCCGTTACAGGGGGCAGGACACCGGGGAGCTGTTTTTT. This codes for CASSRYRGQDTGELFF.

The J gene is TRBJ2-3, the V gene TRBV27; D is ambiguous. Trimming took 4 bases from V and 1 from J, leaving 6 bases between them. The germline V gene encodes CDR1 MNHEY and CDR2 SMNVEV (reference sequence). This CDR3 spans 13 amino acids. CDR3: CASSSRRTDTQYF. The DNA for the CDR3 is TGTGCCAGCAGTTCGCGCCGCACAGATACGCAGTATTTT.

The J gene is TRBJ2-5, the V gene TRBV7-2; D may be TRBD2 (5 bases). CDR1 is SGHTA and CDR2 is FQGNSA in the germline V gene. The CDR3 loop spans 15 amino acids. Trimming took off 3 bases at V and 3 bases at J, with 14 bases between the two ends. CDR3 bases: TGTGCCAGCAGCTTCTTGACTAACCCAGAAGAGACCCAGTACTTC. Translation gives CASSFLTNPEETQYF. Full variable domain (outside the CDR3, taken from reference TRBV7-2 and TRBJ2-5): GAGVSQSPSNKVTEKGKDVELRCDPISGHTALYWYRQSLGQGLEFLIYFQGNSAPDKSGLPSDRFSAERTGGSVSTLTIQRTQQEDSAVYLCASSFLTNPEETQYFGPGTRLLVL.

The chain links TRBV18 to TRBJ1-1, with TRBD1 matching over 11 bases. The CDR3 runs 17 residues. Trimming cost V 3 bases and J 3 bases; bases outside gene matches: 9. Germline V gives CDR1 KGHSH, CDR2 LQKENI. The CDR3 region is CASSPGQGASLYTEAFF. CDR3 nucleotides: TGTGCCAGCTCACCCGGACAGGGGGCCTCCCTGTACACTGAAGCTTTCTTT.

This sequence joins TRBV15 and TRBJ2-7; 10 bases fit TRBD2. J was trimmed by 3 bases and V by 0 bases; bases with no gene match: 8. CDR1 LNHNV and CDR2 YYDKDF come from the germline V gene (reference sequence). The CDR3 totals 17 residues. This CDR3 reads CATSREIPLAGSYEQYF. CDR3 DNA: TGTGCCACCAGCAGAGAGATCCCACTAGCGGGGAGCTACGAGCAGTACTTC.

This rearrangement joins TRBV7-3 to TRBJ1-2; 12 bases map to TRBD1. Trimming cost V 5 bases and J 7 bases; bases outside gene matches: 8. From germline, CDR1 is SGHTA and CDR2 FQGTGA. The CDR3 is made up of 15 amino acids. In nucleotides, the CDR3 is TGTGCCAGCAGCGGCCCGGGACAGGGGGCGAGTGGCTACACCTTC. It encodes CASSGPGQGASGYTF.

The V and J genes are TRBV30 and TRBJ1-1; 7 nucleotides agree with TRBD1. The CDR3 totals 14 residues. V lost 8 bases to trimming and J lost 1 base; unmatched junction nucleotides: 10. The germline gives CDR1 GTSNPN, CDR2 SVGIG (reference sequence). The CDR3 DNA reads TGTGCCCGGATAACGACAGGGTCGAACACTGAAGCTTTCTTT. Amino acids: CARITTGSNTEAFF.

The chain couples TRBV5-4 to TRBJ2-1; D tentatively fits TRBD1 or TRBD2 (5 bases each). Germline CDR1 and CDR2: SGHNT and YYREEE (reference sequence). Trimming took off 4 bases at V and 7 bases at J, with 12 bases between the two ends. This CDR3 has 13 amino acids. The CDR3 DNA follows: TGTGCCAGCAGCACGGGGACCGAAAATGAGCAGTTCTTC. Translating it yields CASSTGTENEQFF.

CDR3 sequence: CASSAIGQGGKTF. The CDR3 DNA reads as TGTGCCAGCAGTGCGATCGGACAGGGAGGAAAAACCTTC. J is TRBJ1-2 and V is TRBV6-2 or TRBV6-3; TRBD1 agrees at 8 bases. J gave up 14 bases and V 5 bases, and 13 bases lay outside the gene matches. This CDR3 has 13 residues. Germline-derived CDR1 and CDR2 are MNHEY and SVGEGT.

The gene calls are TRBV7-9 and TRBJ2-2; 9 nucleotides line up with TRBD2. V trimming: 5 bases; J trimming: 3 bases; junction bases outside the gene matches: 4. The germline V gene has CDR1 SEHNR and CDR2 FQNEAQ (reference sequence). The CDR3 has 15 amino acids. This chain's CDR3 is CASSPRGGDTGELFF. Here the CDR3 DNA reads TGTGCCAGCAGCCCGCGCGGGGGGGACACCGGGGAGCTGTTTTTT.

Only one count was recorded for this clone. The chain is built from TRBV7-8 and TRBJ2-2; 12 positions agree with TRBD2. V trimming: 1 base; J trimming: 4 bases; junction bases outside the gene matches: 10. The CDR3 has 19 amino acids. Looked up from germline, CDR1 is SGHVS and CDR2 is FQNEAQ. In DNA form, the CDR3 reads TGTGCCAGCAGCTTAGTTCCACTAGCGGGAGGCCCGGGCACCGGGGAGCTGTTTTTT. The encoded protein is CASSLVPLAGGPGTGELFF.

A single count supports this clone. This chain links TRBV19 with TRBJ1-1; no clear D gene. CDR1 is LNHDA, CDR2 SQIVND, per germline (reference sequence). CDR3 length: 13 amino acids. V shed 3 bases and J shed 0 bases, with 5 bases lying between them. The CDR3 nucleotides are TGTGCCAGTAGTATCCGAGTGAACACTGAAGCTTTCTTT. It is translated as CASSIRVNTEAFF. The complete variable domain, with remaining parts taken from reference TRBV19 and TRBJ1-1, reads DGGITQSPKYLFRKEGQNVTLSCEQNLNHDAMYWYRQDPGQGLRLIYYSQIVNDFQKGDIAEGYSVSREKKESFPLTVTSAQKNPTAFYLCASSIRVNTEAFFGQGTRLTVV.

The chain combines TRBV11-2 with TRBJ2-1; the D is unclear. This CDR3 comprises 12 residues. Germline V gives CDR1 SGHAT, CDR2 FQNNGV. The V end was cut by 6 bases, the J end by 6 bases, with 9 bases between. The CDR3 region is CASRGESNEQFF. CDR3 coding DNA: TGTGCCAGCAGGGGCGAATCCAATGAGCAGTTCTTC.

The chain is built from TRBV5-1 and TRBJ2-5; perhaps D is TRBD1 or TRBD2 (5 bases each). The CDR3 length is 14 residues. CDR1 and CDR2 from the germline V gene are SGHRS and YFSETQ. The ends were cut back, 0 bases at V and 3 bases at J, with 9 bases in the middle. The CDR3 protein is CASSLGWDEETQYF. The DNA for the CDR3 is TGCGCCAGCAGCTTGGGGTGGGACGAAGAGACCCAGTACTTC. Together with reference TRBV5-1 and TRBJ2-5, the CDR3 gives the full variable domain: KAGVTQTPRYLIKTRGQQVTLSCSPISGHRSVSWYQQTPGQGLQFLFEYFSETQRNKGNFPGRFSGRQFSNSRSEMNVSTLELGDSALYLCASSLGWDEETQYFGPGTRLLVL.

Only one count was recorded for this clone. Other DNA sequences in the same sample also yield this CDR3. The V call is TRBV18, the J call TRBJ1-2; D possibly corresponds to TRBD1 (5 bases). The V and J ends lost 3 bases and 1 base respectively, with 6 bases between them. CDR3 size: 13 residues. The V gene's germline CDR1 is KGHSH and CDR2 LQKENI. DNA for the CDR3: TGTGCCAGCTCACCCGACAGTAACTATGGCTACACCTTC. It yields the protein CASSPDSNYGYTF.

This clone was picked up many times. V usage is TRBV20-1 and J usage is TRBJ2-7; D not certain. The CDR3 spans 13 residues. Looked up from germline, CDR1 is DFQATT and CDR2 is SNEGSKA (reference sequence). The V gene lost 3 bases and the J gene lost 3 bases, with 12 bases spanning the gap. The CDR3 region has the DNA TGCAGTGCTAGTAGGGCAGGCAACTACGAGCAGTACTTC. Translated, it gives CSASRAGNYEQYF.

The chain joins TRBV11-2 to TRBJ1-5; 7 positions match TRBD1. Germline V gene data show CDR1 as SGHAT and CDR2 as FQNNGV. V lost 5 bases to trimming and J lost 4 bases; unmatched junction nucleotides: 5. The CDR3 is made up of 14 amino acids. The CDR3 bases are TGTGCCAGCAGCGCCGGGACAGATAATCAGCCCCAGCATTTT. Encoded protein: CASSAGTDNQPQHF. Looking up the rest from reference TRBV11-2 and TRBJ1-5 gives the full variable domain: EAGVAQSPRYKIIEKRQSVAFWCNPISGHATLYWYQQILGQGPKLLIQFQNNGVVDDSQLPKDRFSAERLKGVDSTLKIQPAKLEDSAVYLCASSAGTDNQPQHFGDGTRLSIL.

The chain recombines TRBV19 with TRBJ2-3; D is unclear. This CDR3 comprises 16 residues. Trimming stripped 6 bases from V and 1 base from J, with 17 bases between. Per germline, CDR1 LNHDA and CDR2 SQIVND (reference sequence). CDR3 nucleotide sequence: TGTGCCAGTAGCCACTTCGGGTCCGGAGGCACAGATACGCAGTATTTT. Its translation: CASSHFGSGGTDTQYF.

This clone showed up just once. The chain couples TRBV29-1 to TRBJ2-3, with TRBD2 as a possible D gene (6 bases). Per germline, CDR1 SQVTM and CDR2 ANQGSEA. The CDR3 sequence is 12 residues long. Trimming pared 4 bases from V and 15 bases from J, leaving 20 bases between. The DNA of the CDR3 is TGCAGCGTTGCCCCGAGCGGGTCCAGGAACTATTTT. Protein product: CSVAPSGSRNYF.

This clone came up a few times. CDR3 in amino acids: CASSPRQGLNGYTF. The CDR3 DNA reads as TGTGCCAGCAGCCCCAGACAGGGGCTGAATGGCTACACCTTC. The chain combines TRBV7-2 with TRBJ1-2; 8 bases align to TRBD1. The germline CDR1 and CDR2 sequences are SGHTA and FQGNSA. Trimming removed 5 bases from V and 6 bases from J; junction bases left unmatched: 8. This CDR3 contains 14 residues.

This chain connects TRBV3-1 (or the pseudogene TRBV3-2) to TRBJ1-1; D is undetermined. Germline V lookup: CDR1 LGHDT, CDR2 YNNKEL (reference sequence). Trimming shortened V by 0 bases and J by 5 bases, and 7 bases separated the two germline ends. The CDR3 contains 13 residues. CDR3 in DNA: TGTGCCAGCAGCCAAGAGGGAGGGACTGAAGCTTTCTTT. This sequence encodes CASSQEGGTEAFF.

The J gene is TRBJ2-1, the V gene TRBV24-1; D remains unclear. The CDR3 has 11 amino acids. V shed 3 bases and J shed 10 bases, with 6 bases lying between them. In germline, CDR1 is KGHDR, CDR2 SFDVKD. Here the CDR3 DNA reads TGTGCCACCAGTGATAGCCAGGAGCAGTTCTTC. Translated, it gives CATSDSQEQFF.

The chain joins TRBV2 to TRBJ2-7; D is possibly TRBD2 (5 bases). The V end was cut by 6 bases, the J end by 3 bases, with 12 bases between. The CDR3 extends over 13 amino acids. Germline CDR1 reads SNHLY; CDR2 reads FYNNEI. The CDR3 coding sequence is TGTGCCAGCAGCACACTAGTGGGCTACGAGCAGTACTTC. This translates into CASSTLVGYEQYF.

The V gene is TRBV28, the J gene TRBJ1-2; D call uncertain. CDR1 is MDHEN and CDR2 is SYDVKM in the germline V gene. The CDR3 extends over 15 amino acids. Trimming removed 4 bases at V and 7 bases at J, with 19 bases between. CDR3 DNA: TGTGCCAGCAGTTCCGTAGGGAAGTCTCACTTTGGCTACACCTTC. It codes for CASSSVGKSHFGYTF.

J is TRBJ2-1 and V is TRBV4-3, with 8 bases matching TRBD1. In germline, CDR1 is LGHNA, CDR2 YSLEER. V was clipped by 0 bases and J by 3 bases; unmatched bases: 7. The CDR3 loop spans 17 amino acids. CDR3 sequence reads: CASSQDLPGGFYNEQFF. CDR3 bases: TGCGCCAGCAGCCAAGATCTCCCAGGGGGCTTCTACAATGAGCAGTTCTTC.